These T cell receptor beta chains were read from a single sample in a study of shared clonotypes between healthy human individuals. This table comes from immunoSEQ multiplex PCR, and its TCRdb copy is limited to in-frame clones, with some not included. The data contain about 1 million clones, about 77% of them seen just once; the ten biggest clones take up approximately 1.5%. Sequenced: memory CD4+ T cells sorted from blood. The receptors originated from a man in his late teens or twenties in good health. Each CDR3 is given with its conserved first and last residue. The order of the fields is clone size, D gene, V gene, J gene, CDR3 protein, CDR3 DNA. The D gene is left open where the match is weak. Rows give clone size only sometimes, using once, few, many, or a class for an expanded clone.

once	.	TRBV7-2	TRBJ2-5	CASSLARRGQETQYF	TGTGCCAGCAGCTTAGCTAGGAGGGGACAAGAGACCCAGTACTTC
once	.	TRBV18	TRBJ1-3	CASSPNLLSGNTIYF	TGTGCCAGCTCACCGAATTTACTCTCTGGAAACACCATATATTTT
.	.	TRBV5-1	TRBJ2-1	CASSLSTESYNEQFF	TGCGCCAGCAGCTTGAGTACAGAATCCTACAATGAGCAGTTCTTC
.	.	TRBV11-2	TRBJ2-2	CASSLGGSTGELFF	TGTGCCAGCAGCTTAGGGGGAAGCACCGGGGAGCTGTTTTTT
.	.	TRBV11-2	TRBJ1-1	CASSFRRSPTEAFF	TGTGCCAGCAGCTTTAGGAGGAGTCCCACTGAAGCTTTCTTT
.	.	TRBV11-2	TRBJ2-7	CASSLDWTSYEQYF	TGTGCCAGCAGCTTAGATTGGACCTCCTACGAGCAGTACTTC
.	.	TRBV12-5	TRBJ2-6	CASGLVGAGGANVLTF	TGTGCTAGTGGTTTGGTAGGGGCGGGTGGGGCCAACGTCCTGACTTTC
few	.	TRBV30	TRBJ1-1	CARGTNIIGEAFF	TGCGCGCGGGGGACAAATATAATCGGTGAAGCTTTCTTT
.	.	TRBV5-5	TRBJ2-3	CASSLEWGADTQYF	TGTGCCAGCAGCTTGGAGTGGGGCGCAGATACGCAGTATTTT
.	TRBD1	TRBV4-1	TRBJ2-3	CASSQDRGTGTPDTQYF	TGCGCCAGCAGCCAAGATCGAGGGACAGGGACGCCAGATACGCAGTATTTT
.	.	TRBV7-2	TRBJ2-3	CASSDGTSWGTDTQYF	TGTGCCAGCAGCGACGGGACTTCTTGGGGCACAGATACGCAGTATTTT
.	.	TRBV5-1	TRBJ1-6	CASSLGGDSPLHF	TGCGCCAGCAGCTTGGGAGGGGATTCACCCCTCCACTTT
.	.	TRBV11-2	TRBJ1-6	CASSFANSPLHF	TGTGCCAGCAGCTTCGCTAATTCACCCCTCCACTTT
once	TRBD2	TRBV13	TRBJ2-1	CASSLLAGGPYNEQFF	TGTGCCAGCAGCTTGCTGGCGGGAGGGCCTTACAATGAGCAGTTCTTC
few	.	TRBV4-1	TRBJ1-3	CASSQETGTGNTIYF	TGCGCCAGCAGCCAAGAAACAGGGACAGGAAACACCATATATTTT
.	.	TRBV6-1	TRBJ1-3	CASSEGSGNTIYF	TGTGCCAGCAGTGAAGGGTCTGGAAACACCATATATTTT
.	.	TRBV30	TRBJ1-5	CASSWGNQPQHF	TGTGCCTCCAGTTGGGGGAATCAGCCCCAGCATTTT
.	.	TRBV5-5	TRBJ1-1	CASLRDPNTEAFF	TGTGCCAGCCTGAGGGATCCGAACACTGAAGCTTTCTTT
few	.	TRBV5-1	TRBJ2-2	CASSSQTSLDTGELFF	TGCGCCAGCAGCTCCCAGACTAGTCTGGACACCGGGGAGCTGTTTTTT
once	.	TRBV7-2	TRBJ2-7	CASSRAGWEQYF	TGTGCCAGCAGCCGAGCCGGGTGGGAGCAGTACTTC
once	TRBD1	TRBV7-9	TRBJ1-6	CASSPPGTDNSPLHF	TGTGCCAGCAGTCCCCCCGGGACAGATAATTCACCCCTCCACTTT
.	TRBD2	TRBV7-2	TRBJ2-6	CASSLTSGSTGANVLTF	TGTGCCAGCAGCCTCACTAGCGGGAGTACCGGGGCCAACGTCCTGACTTTC
.	.	TRBV10-3	TRBJ2-7	CAISESGGRGVQYF	TGTGCCATCAGTGAGTCCGGCGGCCGAGGCGTGCAGTACTTC
once	.	TRBV19	TRBJ1-5	CASSISGGNQPQHF	TGTGCCAGTAGTATCTCGGGAGGCAATCAGCCCCAGCATTTT
.	.	TRBV5-5	TRBJ1-6	CASSPGAIYNSPLHF	TGTGCCAGCAGCCCAGGAGCAATCTATAATTCACCCCTCCACTTT
.	.	TRBV9	TRBJ2-2	CASSVGGMSTGELFF	TGTGCCAGCAGCGTTGGGGGGATGAGCACCGGGGAGCTGTTTTTT
.	TRBD1	TRBV5-1	TRBJ2-2	CASSSDRGNTGELFF	TGCGCCAGCAGTTCCGACAGGGGTAACACCGGGGAGCTGTTTTTT
few	TRBD2	TRBV9	TRBJ2-6	CASSTRLAGGPGANVLTF	TGTGCCAGCAGCACCCGACTAGCGGGGGGGCCTGGGGCCAACGTCCTGACTTTC
.	.	TRBV7-2	TRBJ1-5	CASSPGGSNQPQHF	TGTGCCAGCAGCCCCGGCGGGAGCAATCAGCCCCAGCATTTT
.	.	TRBV10-3	TRBJ2-1	CAISGPGASEQFF	TGTGCCATCAGTGGCCCCGGAGCGAGTGAGCAGTTCTTC
.	TRBD1	TRBV18	TRBJ1-4	CASSPQGMTGGTASVGGLFF	TGTGCCAGCTCACCCCAGGGTATGACAGGGGGGACTGCCTCCGTCGGGGGACTGTTTTTT
few	.	TRBV7-2	TRBJ1-1	CASSLGEGRGTFF	TGTGCCAGCAGCTTAGGGGAGGGCAGGGGTACTTTCTTT
.	.	TRBV18	TRBJ1-3	CASSPSTGGGNTIYF	TGTGCCAGCTCACCATCGACAGGCGGGGGAAACACCATATATTTT
few	.	TRBV7-2	TRBJ2-7	CASSLQGLYEQYF	TGTGCCAGCAGCCTACAGGGCCTCTACGAGCAGTACTTC
.	TRBD1	TRBV6-1	TRBJ1-6	CASTLRDSNSPLHF	TGTGCCAGCACCCTCCGGGACAGTAATTCACCCCTCCACTTT
.	TRBD1	TRBV30	TRBJ2-7	CAWSRGQSSYEQYF	TGTGCCTGGAGCAGGGGACAGAGCTCCTACGAGCAGTACTTC
.	TRBD1	TRBV4-3	TRBJ2-5	CASSQTLDRGFGETQYF	TGCGCCAGCAGCCAAACCCTCGACAGGGGGTTCGGAGAGACCCAGTACTTC
.	.	TRBV4-1	TRBJ2-7	CASSRWGYNEQYF	TGCGCCAGCAGCCGGTGGGGGTACAACGAGCAGTACTTC
.	.	TRBV30	TRBJ2-7	CAWSVGWLDEQYF	TGTGCCTGGAGTGTAGGATGGCTGGACGAGCAGTACTTC
.	.	TRBV9	TRBJ2-7	CASSVGSSGGKVEQYF	TGTGCCAGCAGCGTAGGGTCCTCTGGCGGGAAGGTCGAGCAGTACTTC
.	TRBD2	TRBV6-5	TRBJ2-3	CASRRAGRRTDTQYF	TGTGCCAGCAGGAGAGCGGGGCGCCGCACAGATACGCAGTATTTT
.	.	TRBV20-1	TRBJ1-4	CSAQDEKLFF	TGCAGTGCGCAGGATGAAAAACTGTTTTTT
.	TRBD1	TRBV2	TRBJ2-7	CASRNPGQGARQYF	TGTGCCAGCAGGAACCCGGGGCAGGGGGCACGGCAGTACTTC
.	.	TRBV6-7	TRBJ2-3	CASSRSAGPKTDTQYF	TGTGCCAGCAGTCGCTCGGCGGGGCCGAAGACAGATACGCAGTATTTT
.	.	TRBV10-3	TRBJ2-7	CAIGGGGSYEQYF	TGTGCCATTGGGGGAGGAGGCTCCTACGAGCAGTACTTC
.	TRBD1	TRBV7-9	TRBJ2-3	CASSLGTGPDTQYF	TGTGCCAGCAGCTTAGGGACAGGGCCAGATACGCAGTATTTT
.	.	TRBV5-1	TRBJ1-6	CASSLGSYNSPLHF	TGCGCCAGCAGCCTCGGGAGCTATAATTCACCCCTCCACTTT
.	.	TRBV19	TRBJ2-2	CASNTESGRTGELFF	TGTGCCAGTAACACTGAGTCGGGACGAACCGGGGAGCTGTTTTTT
.	.	TRBV5-1	TRBJ2-6	CASSPEGSGANVLTF	TGCGCCAGCAGCCCGGAGGGCTCTGGGGCCAACGTCCTGACTTTC
.	.	TRBV4-1	TRBJ2-7	CASSLTHSSSYEQYF	TGCGCCAGCAGCCTAACGCACAGCAGCTCCTACGAGCAGTACTTC
.	TRBD1	TRBV15	TRBJ2-3	CATSISQGARADTQYF	TGTGCCACCAGCATTTCACAGGGGGCCAGGGCAGATACGCAGTATTTT
.	.	TRBV7-2	TRBJ2-3	CASSFRAADTQYF	TGTGCCAGCAGCTTTCGGGCGGCAGATACGCAGTATTTT
.	.	TRBV6-5	TRBJ2-2	CASSYIRNTGELFF	TGTGCCAGCAGTTACATCAGGAACACCGGGGAGCTGTTTTTT
few	.	TRBV30	TRBJ1-1	CAWSAGQNTEAFF	TGTGCCTGGAGTGCTGGACAGAACACTGAAGCTTTCTTT
.	TRBD1	TRBV28	TRBJ1-2	CASSLWGTGGRGYTF	TGTGCCAGCAGTTTGTGGGGGACAGGGGGCCGGGGCTACACCTTC
.	TRBD1	TRBV15	TRBJ2-7	CATSRDRGFEQYF	TGTGCCACCTCCCGGGACAGGGGTTTCGAGCAGTACTTC
.	.	TRBV6-1	TRBJ1-4	CASSGGMLGEKLFF	TGTGCCAGCAGTGGGGGGATGTTGGGTGAAAAACTGTTTTTT
.	TRBD1	TRBV10-3	TRBJ2-7	CAITPGQGNPESLF	TGTGCCATCACCCCGGGACAGGGAAACCCGGAGAGCCTCTTC